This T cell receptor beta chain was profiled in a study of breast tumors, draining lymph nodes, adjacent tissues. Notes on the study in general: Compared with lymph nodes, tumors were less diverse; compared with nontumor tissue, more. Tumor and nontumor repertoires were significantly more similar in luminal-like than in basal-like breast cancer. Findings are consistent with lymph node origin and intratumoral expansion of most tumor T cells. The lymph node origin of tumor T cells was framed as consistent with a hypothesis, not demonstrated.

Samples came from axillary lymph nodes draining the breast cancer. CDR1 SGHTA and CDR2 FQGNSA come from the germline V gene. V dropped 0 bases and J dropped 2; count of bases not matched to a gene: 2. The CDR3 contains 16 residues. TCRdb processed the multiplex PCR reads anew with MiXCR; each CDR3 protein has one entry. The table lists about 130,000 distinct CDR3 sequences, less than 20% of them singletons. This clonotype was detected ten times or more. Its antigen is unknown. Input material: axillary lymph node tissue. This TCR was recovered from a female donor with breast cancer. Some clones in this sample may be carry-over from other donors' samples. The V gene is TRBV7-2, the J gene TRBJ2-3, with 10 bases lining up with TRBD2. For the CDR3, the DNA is TGTGCCAGCAGCTTAGCGCTAGCGGGGGACACAGATACGCAGTATTTT. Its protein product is CASSLALAGDTDTQYF.